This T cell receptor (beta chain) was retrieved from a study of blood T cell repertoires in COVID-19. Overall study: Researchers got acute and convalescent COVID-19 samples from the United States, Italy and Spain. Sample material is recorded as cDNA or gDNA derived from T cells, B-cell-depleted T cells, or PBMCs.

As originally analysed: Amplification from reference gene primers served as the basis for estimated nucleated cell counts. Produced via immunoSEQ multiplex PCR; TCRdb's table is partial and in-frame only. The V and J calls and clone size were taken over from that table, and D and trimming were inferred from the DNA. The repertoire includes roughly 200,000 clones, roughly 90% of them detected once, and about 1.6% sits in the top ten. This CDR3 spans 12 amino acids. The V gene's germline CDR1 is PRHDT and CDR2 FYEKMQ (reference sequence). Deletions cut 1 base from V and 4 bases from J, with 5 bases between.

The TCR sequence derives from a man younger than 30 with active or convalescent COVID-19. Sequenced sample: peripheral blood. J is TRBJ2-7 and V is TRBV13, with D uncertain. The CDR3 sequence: CASSLAPYEQYF. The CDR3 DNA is TGTGCCAGCAGCTTAGCCCCTTACGAGCAGTACTTC.